This TCR beta chain was recovered during a study of CD8 T cells in ankylosing spondylitis. Study outcomes and limitations: There was a TCR beta motif, made of several highly homologous variants, that appeared characteristic of ankylosing spondylitis blood.

Each CDR3 protein gets one entry after TCRdb re-called the 5' RACE reads with MiXCR. Of 470,000 or so distinct CDR3 sequences in the sample, roughly 26% are singletons; the top ten hold about 0.9%. This clonotype was seen a few times. As yet, its antigen is unknown. Looked up from germline, CDR1 is MNHEY and CDR2 is SMNVEV (reference sequence). Between the trimmed V and J ends, which lost 2 bases and 10 bases, there was a span of 11 bases. This CDR3 region has 12 residues. The source is a male donor with ankylosing spondylitis. The V call is TRBV27, the J call TRBJ1-1, with D perhaps matching TRBD1 (5 bases). Sequenced input: blood, either unsorted or a sorted T cell fraction (not recorded which). The CDR3 sequence: CASSLSGGTAFF. The CDR3 DNA is TGTGCCAGCAGTTTAAGCGGGGGTACAGCTTTCTTT.